Shown below are 29 T cell receptor beta chains from a single sample sequenced in a study of shared clonotypes between healthy human individuals (TCRdb year 2020). Libraries were constructed by the immunoSEQ multiplex PCR assay. The source is immuneACCESS, and TCRdb retained only in-frame sequences with V and J called. Part of the clones is not carried over; for the studies checked, unresolved V genes explain less than half of this, and the remainder is unexplained. The sample includes roughly 1,600,000 clones, with less than 99% observed a single time. Jointly, the top ten make up 0.36% of the sample. The sample was naive CD4+ T cells sorted from blood. Sample cell subset or site, as interpreted from the label and publication: CD45RA+ positively selected. These receptors all come from a man aged 25 to 45 in good health.

Concerning this clone: At one boundary the junction diverges from the germline segment, which might be a read error. The chain combines TRBV7-6 with TRBJ2-7; unclear D gene. Per germline, CDR1 SGHVS and CDR2 FNYEAQ. This CDR3 spans 15 amino acids. CDR3 DNA: TGTGCCAGCAGCTTAGAGGCAGGTCGCTCCTACGGGCAGTACTTC. Its protein product is CASSLEAGRSYGQYF. Supplemented by reference TRBV7-6 and TRBJ2-7, the full variable domain reads GAGVSQSPRYKVTKRGQDVALRCDPISGHVSLYWYRQALGQGPEFLTYFNYEAQQDKSGLPNDRFSAERPEGSISTLTIQRTEQRDSAMYRCASSLEAGRSYGQYFGPGTRLTVT.

This sequence joins TRBV11-1 and TRBJ1-2, with D unclear. V shed 0 bases and J shed 5 bases, with 10 bases lying between them. The germline CDR1 and CDR2 sequences are SGHAT and FQDESV (reference sequence). The CDR3 has 14 residues. The CDR3 DNA sequence: TGTGCCAGCAGCTTAGCGCTATCAGGATATGGCTACACCTTC. Encoded protein: CASSLALSGYGYTF.

The count of this clone is one. The chain uses TRBV2 and TRBJ2-3; TRBD2 agrees at 8 bases. The CDR3 has 17 amino acids. V dropped 2 bases and J dropped 2; count of bases not matched to a gene: 9. Germline CDR1 and CDR2: SNHLY and FYNNEI. The CDR3 spells CASSEYILAGDTDTQYF. The CDR3 DNA sequence: TGTGCCAGCAGTGAATACATCCTAGCGGGTGACACAGATACGCAGTATTTT.

V and J are TRBV7-2 and TRBJ2-1, with D perhaps matching TRBD2 (6 bases). Trimming removed 2 bases at V and 0 bases at J, with 11 bases between. Germline loops: CDR1 SGHTA, CDR2 FQGNSA. The CDR3 spans 16 residues. CDR3 in amino acids: CASSLLAGPSYNEQFF. CDR3 in DNA: TGTGCCAGCAGCTTACTGGCGGGACCCTCCTACAATGAGCAGTTCTTC.

The chain combines TRBV27 with TRBJ2-7; D possibly corresponds to TRBD1 (5 bases). Germline loops: CDR1 MNHEY, CDR2 SMNVEV (reference sequence). V dropped 1 base and J dropped 4 bases, with 11 bases sitting between them. The CDR3 runs 14 residues. The CDR3 sequence: CASSLFVGDYEQYF. CDR3 nucleotide sequence: TGTGCCAGCAGTTTATTTGTAGGGGATTACGAGCAGTACTTC.

The genes are TRBV5-1 and TRBJ2-3; D perhaps matches TRBD1 (6 bases). The CDR3 sequence is 14 residues long. Germline V gives CDR1 SGHRS, CDR2 YFSETQ. Deletions cut 6 bases from V and 2 bases from J, with 13 bases between. CDR3 residues: CASKIWTVTDTQYF. In DNA, the CDR3 is TGCGCCAGCAAAATCTGGACAGTCACAGATACGCAGTATTTT.

As for this clone: The sample has other DNA sequences that encode this CDR3 too. J is TRBJ2-7 and V is TRBV27, with 8 bases fitting TRBD1. Per germline, CDR1 MNHEY and CDR2 SMNVEV (reference sequence). V gave up 6 bases and J gave up 1 base; unmatched junction bases: 8. This CDR3 has 15 residues. As DNA, the CDR3 is TGTGCCAGCAGCCTAGGACAGGGCCGGTCCTACGAGCAGTACTTC. Translating it yields CASSLGQGRSYEQYF.

The gene calls are TRBV5-1 and TRBJ2-1; TRBD2 aligns across 10 bases. V dropped 2 bases and J dropped 6; count of bases not matched to a gene: 8. Germline V lookup: CDR1 SGHRS, CDR2 YFSETQ. The CDR3 contains 16 residues. Here the CDR3 reads CASSLASGSSVNEQFF. As DNA, the CDR3 is TGCGCCAGCAGCTTAGCTAGCGGGAGTTCGGTCAATGAGCAGTTCTTC.

The chain links TRBV6-5 to TRBJ1-3; D call uncertain. V was shortened by 6 bases and J by 0 bases, with 6 bases between the two germline ends. CDR3 size: 13 residues. The germline gives CDR1 MNHEY, CDR2 SVGAGI. The DNA of the CDR3 is TGTGCCAGCAGGGTGATCTCTGGAAACACCATATATTTT. The encoded protein is CASRVISGNTIYF.

This clone was observed once. Germline and junction disagree at one end, which may indicate a read error. The chain links TRBV4-3 to TRBJ2-7; TRBD1 matches at 9 bases. This CDR3 has 16 residues. Germline CDR1 is LGHNA and CDR2 is YSLEER. In nucleotides, the CDR3 is TGCGCCAGCAGCCAAGGTACCGGGACAGGGCCCTACGGGCAGTACTTC. Its protein product is CASSQGTGTGPYGQYF.

Notes on this clone: The junction shows a germline mismatch at one end, possibly a read error. CDR3 nucleotides: TGTGCCAGCAGCTTTACCTTGACAGCCGGATCTGTAAACACCATATATTTT. This gives the protein CASSFTLTAGSVNTIYF. The rearrangement links TRBV7-6 to TRBJ1-3, with D possibly matching TRBD1 (5 bases). The CDR3 runs 17 residues. The V gene's germline CDR1 is SGHVS and CDR2 FNYEAQ.

The V and J genes are TRBV5-1 and TRBJ2-5; 7 nucleotides line up with TRBD1. Unmatched junction bases numbered 15, after V lost 1 base and J lost 0 bases. The germline CDR1 and CDR2 sequences are SGHRS and YFSETQ. The CDR3 runs 19 residues. The CDR3 sequence: CASSLPPILGTEDQETQYF. The CDR3, as DNA: TGCGCCAGCAGCTTGCCACCAATACTAGGGACAGAAGACCAAGAGACCCAGTACTTC. Together with reference TRBV5-1 and TRBJ2-5, the CDR3 gives the full variable domain: KAGVTQTPRYLIKTRGQQVTLSCSPISGHRSVSWYQQTPGQGLQFLFEYFSETQRNKGNFPGRFSGRQFSNSRSEMNVSTLELGDSALYLCASSLPPILGTEDQETQYFGPGTRLLVL.

This chain connects TRBV5-5 to TRBJ1-1; 8 bases align to TRBD1. V gave up 3 bases and J gave up 1 base; unmatched junction bases: 5. Germline lookup yields CDR1 SGHKS and CDR2 YYEKEE (reference sequence). The CDR3 consists of 15 residues. Here the CDR3 DNA reads TGTGCCAGCAGCTCGCAGGGGGCAGGGAACACTGAAGCTTTCTTT. Translating it yields CASSSQGAGNTEAFF.

The CDR3 loop is CASSLGQGLPYEQYF. The DNA for the CDR3 is TGTGCCAGCAGCTTAGGCCAGGGGCTCCCCTACGAGCAGTACTTC. The chain joins TRBV11-2 to TRBJ2-7; D is perhaps TRBD1 (6 bases). Germline CDR1 and CDR2: SGHAT and FQNNGV. V lost 1 base and J 2 bases, leaving 12 bases between the germline ends. This CDR3 contains 15 residues.

The chain is built from TRBV11-3 and TRBJ2-3, with TRBD1 matching 7 bases. Germline CDR1 and CDR2: SGHNT and YENEEA. V lost 3 bases to trimming and J lost 4 bases; unmatched junction nucleotides: 7. The CDR3 length is 15 residues. This chain's CDR3 is CASSFQGVESDTQYF. DNA of the CDR3: TGTGCCAGCAGCTTCCAGGGGGTCGAATCAGATACGCAGTATTTT. Together with reference TRBV11-3 and TRBJ2-3, the CDR3 gives the full variable domain: EAGVVQSPRYKIIEKKQPVAFWCNPISGHNTLYWYLQNLGQGPELLIRYENEEAVDDSQLPKDRFSAERLKGVDSTLKIQPAELGDSAVYLCASSFQGVESDTQYFGPGTRLTVL.

On this clone itself: Other DNA sequences in this sample translate to the same CDR3. This chain connects TRBV27 to TRBJ1-2, with a tentative D call TRBD1 (5 bases). CDR1 MNHEY and CDR2 SMNVEV come from the germline V gene (reference sequence). V was clipped by 3 bases and J by 4 bases, with 9 bases between them. The CDR3 runs 13 residues. Here the CDR3 reads CASSFGQGYGYTF. In nucleotides, the CDR3 is TGTGCCAGCAGTTTCGGGCAGGGCTATGGCTACACCTTC.

The rearrangement joins TRBV28 to TRBJ2-2; TRBD2 agrees at 15 bases. CDR3 length: 18 residues. V trimming: 5 bases; J trimming: 4 bases; junction bases outside the gene matches: 8. Germline V gene lookup returns CDR1 MDHEN and CDR2 SYDVKM. In DNA, the CDR3 is TGTGCCAGCAGTAGACCGGGACTAGCGGGAGGAGGCACCGGGGAGCTGTTTTTT. It yields the protein CASSRPGLAGGGTGELFF.

The chain combines TRBV18 with TRBJ2-3, with 7 positions matching TRBD2. With 1 base clipped from V and 7 bases from J, the junction kept 14 bases outside the gene matches. Looked up from germline, CDR1 is KGHSH and CDR2 is LQKENI. The CDR3 is 17 amino acids. Here the CDR3 DNA reads TGTGCCAGCTCACCACTGGAAGGCGGGAGCATGGGAAATACGCAGTATTTT. This gives the protein CASSPLEGGSMGNTQYF.

This clone was seen a single time. The chain couples TRBV25-1 to TRBJ2-7; D gene uncertain. CDR1 is MGHDK, CDR2 SYGVNS, per germline. With 5 bases removed from V and 2 bases from J, the gap between germline ends came to 7 bases. The CDR3 is 12 amino acids. The CDR3 DNA sequence: TGTGCCAGCAGTCACCAACCCTACGAGCAGTACTTC. It translates to CASSHQPYEQYF.

The chain is built from TRBV29-1 and TRBJ1-3; D ambiguous. V was cut by 0 bases and J by 6 bases, with 9 bases left in between. Germline CDR1 and CDR2: SQVTM and ANQGSEA. The CDR3 is 13 residues long. The CDR3 DNA is TGCAGCGTTGAAGATTACGTTACAAACACCATATATTTT. Translating it yields CSVEDYVTNTIYF.

The chain employs TRBV6-5 and TRBJ2-3; TRBD1 matches at 7 bases. This CDR3 region has 16 residues. Germline CDR1 MNHEY, CDR2 SVGAGI. Trimming took 4 bases from V and 8 from J; bases not matched to a gene: 15. In nucleotides, the CDR3 is TGTGCCAGCAGTTCAGGGGGACAGATTCGACGAGGTACGCAGTATTTT. Encoded protein: CASSSGGQIRRGTQYF.

This chain links TRBV11-2 with TRBJ1-1; D ambiguous. Trimming removed 1 base from V and 9 bases from J, with 6 bases in between. The CDR3 covers 11 residues. Germline loops: CDR1 SGHAT, CDR2 FQNNGV. The CDR3 sequence is CASSLGGKAFF. Written as DNA, the CDR3 is TGTGCCAGCAGCTTAGGCGGAAAAGCTTTCTTT.

This clone was detected only once. The gene calls are TRBV19 and TRBJ2-3; D may correspond to TRBD1 or TRBD2 (6 bases each). Trimming pared 9 bases from V and 2 bases from J, leaving 12 bases between. CDR3 size: 13 residues. Germline values: CDR1 LNHDA, CDR2 SQIVND (reference sequence). For the CDR3, the DNA is TGTGCCAGCGGGGGCGGCCTCACAGATACGCAGTATTTT. This translates into CASGGGLTDTQYF.

The CDR3 nucleotides read TGTGCCTGGAAAAACCAAGAGACCCAGTACTTC. It translates to CAWKNQETQYF. J is TRBJ2-5 and V is TRBV30; D ambiguous. The V end lost 4 bases, the J end lost 0 bases, and 3 bases lay between the germline ends. CDR1 GTSNPN and CDR2 SVGIG come from the germline V gene (reference sequence). This CDR3 is 11 amino acids long.

The CDR3 sequence: CASSRGTSGRVGTDTQYF. CDR3 DNA: TGTGCCAGCAGCCGTGGGACTAGCGGGAGGGTAGGCACAGATACGCAGTATTTT. V gene TRBV4-2 combines with J gene TRBJ2-3, with TRBD2 matching over 16 bases. J was trimmed by 1 base and V by 4 bases; bases with no gene match: 5. Germline CDR1 and CDR2: LGHNA and YNFKEQ. This CDR3 has 18 residues.

The chain has TRBV27 and TRBJ1-3; D uncertain. Trimming shortened V by 6 bases and J by 4 bases, and 13 bases separated the two germline ends. Germline CDR1 and CDR2: MNHEY and SMNVEV (reference sequence). The length of the CDR3 is 14 residues. The CDR3, as DNA: TGTGCCAGCAGCCGCTACGGGCCAGGAAACACCATATATTTT. Translating it yields CASSRYGPGNTIYF.

This clone appeared a single time. This chain joins TRBV19 and TRBJ2-3; possible D gene TRBD1, 7 bases. V gave up 3 bases and J gave up 5 bases, with 18 bases separating them. Germline values: CDR1 LNHDA, CDR2 SQIVND (reference sequence). The CDR3 totals 16 residues. The CDR3 DNA reads as TGTGCCAGTAGTATCGGGAGACAGGGCCTTGTAGATACGCAGTATTTT. It specifies CASSIGRQGLVDTQYF.

The chain recombines TRBV9 with TRBJ2-7; D is undetermined. Between the trimmed V and J ends, which lost 0 bases and 3 bases, there was a span of 10 bases. The CDR3 runs to 14 residues. Germline V CDR1 and CDR2: SGDLS, YYNGEE. The CDR3 bases are TGTGCCAGCAGCGTAGGGGCGGACCGCTACGAGCAGTACTTC. Translated, it gives CASSVGADRYEQYF.

The rearrangement joins TRBV5-1 to TRBJ2-2; D gene ambiguous. The ends were cut back, 0 bases at V and 0 bases at J, with 12 bases in the middle. Looked up from germline, CDR1 is SGHRS and CDR2 is YFSETQ. The CDR3 spans 17 residues. CDR3 sequence: CASSLVLGHANTGELFF. DNA of the CDR3: TGCGCCAGCAGCTTGGTACTTGGCCACGCGAACACCGGGGAGCTGTTTTTT.